This section outlines one TCR beta chain sequence together with its context. In its sample, this clonotype was seen many times. Which antigen it targets is not known. No base-level quality is on record; no much larger clone is a single base apart. These reads were obtained on an Illumina HiSeq 1500. TCRdb reprocessed the public reads (quality trimming at Q25 with fastp, clone calling with MiXCR) and kept in-frame beta chains. Records with the same CDR3 protein are collapsed into one entry carrying the most frequent genes and DNA. The sample profile shows nearly 550,000 distinct CDR3 sequences; approximately 15% of them were found once. The ten largest clones add up to 20% to 30% of the sample. This sample is part of a study of T cell repertoires in cytomegalovirus infection (dated by TCRdb to the late 2010s). Background on the whole study: The HLA type of each donor mattered for the analysis, because public TCR beta signatures pointed to carriage of CMV infection along with the matching HLA type.

The research as a whole found: In both this cohort and an independent roughly 330-donor cohort, the cumulative frequency of public TCR beta family members distinguished carriers of CMV infection plus the relevant HLA type. The ex vivo response was dominated by HLA-C-restricted CMV-specific TCR beta clonotypes, and the single most frequent clonotype in two of eight donors was supplied by these HLA-C-restricted clonotypes.

CDR1 and CDR2 are drawn from the germline V gene: ENHRY, SYGVKD. Germline trimming: 7 bases from V, 1 base from J; junction bases outside gene matches: 4. The CDR3 starts with the cysteine, ends with the phenylalanine, and has 14 residues. The DNA shown is the 42-base CDR3, in frame from base 1. The chain was built from TRBV10-3 and TRBJ2-3; 8 bases in the junction line up with TRBD2. The receptor was derived from a human donor in good health (CMV status not recorded). Some clones in this sample may be carry-over from other donors' samples. Sequencing used CD8+ T cells from PBMCs. The encoded CDR3 is CAITTGGGTDTQYF. The DNA sequence reads TGTGCCATCACCACGGGAGGGGGCACAGATACGCAGTATTTT.